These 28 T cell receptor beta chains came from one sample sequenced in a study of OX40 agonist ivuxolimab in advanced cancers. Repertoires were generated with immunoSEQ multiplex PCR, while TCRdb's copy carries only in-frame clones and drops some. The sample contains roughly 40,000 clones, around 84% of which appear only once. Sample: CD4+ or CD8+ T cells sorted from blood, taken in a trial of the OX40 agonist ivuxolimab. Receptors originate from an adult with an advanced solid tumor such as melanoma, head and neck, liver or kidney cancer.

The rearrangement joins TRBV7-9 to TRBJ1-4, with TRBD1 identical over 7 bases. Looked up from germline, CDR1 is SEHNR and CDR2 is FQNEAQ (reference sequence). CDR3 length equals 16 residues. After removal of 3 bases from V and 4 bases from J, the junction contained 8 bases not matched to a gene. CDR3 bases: TGTGCCAGCAGCTTGGGGACGGCAGGGGGTAATGAAAAACTGTTTTTT. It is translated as CASSLGTAGGNEKLFF.

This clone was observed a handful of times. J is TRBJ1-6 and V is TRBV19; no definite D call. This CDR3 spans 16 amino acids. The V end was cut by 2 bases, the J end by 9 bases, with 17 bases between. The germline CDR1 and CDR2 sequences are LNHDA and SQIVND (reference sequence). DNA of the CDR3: TGTGCCAGTAGTATAACGGGTTTTGGATTTAGTTCACCCCTCCACTTT. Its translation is CASSITGFGFSSPLHF.

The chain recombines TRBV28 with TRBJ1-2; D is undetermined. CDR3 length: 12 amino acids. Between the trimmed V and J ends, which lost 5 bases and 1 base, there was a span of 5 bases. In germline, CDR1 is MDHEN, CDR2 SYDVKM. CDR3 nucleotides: TGTGCCAGCAGTGTAAATAACTATGGCTACACCTTC. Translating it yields CASSVNNYGYTF.

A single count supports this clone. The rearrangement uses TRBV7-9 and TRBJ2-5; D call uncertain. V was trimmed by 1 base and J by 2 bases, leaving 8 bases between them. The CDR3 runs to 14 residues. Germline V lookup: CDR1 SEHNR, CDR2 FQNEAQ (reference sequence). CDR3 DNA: TGTGCCAGCAGCTTAGAGAGGACGCAAGAGACCCAGTACTTC. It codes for CASSLERTQETQYF.

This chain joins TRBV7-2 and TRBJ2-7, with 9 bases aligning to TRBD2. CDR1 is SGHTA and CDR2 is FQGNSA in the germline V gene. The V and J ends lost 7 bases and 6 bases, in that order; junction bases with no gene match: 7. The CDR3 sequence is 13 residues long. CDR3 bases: TGTGCCAGCACCCTGGGACTAGCCGGCGAGCAGTACTTC. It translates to CASTLGLAGEQYF.

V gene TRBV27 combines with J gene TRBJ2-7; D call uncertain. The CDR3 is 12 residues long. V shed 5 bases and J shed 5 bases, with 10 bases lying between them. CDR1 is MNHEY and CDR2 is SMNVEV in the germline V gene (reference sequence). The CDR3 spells CASSPTANEQYF. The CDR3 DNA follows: TGTGCCAGCAGTCCCACAGCGAACGAGCAGTACTTC.

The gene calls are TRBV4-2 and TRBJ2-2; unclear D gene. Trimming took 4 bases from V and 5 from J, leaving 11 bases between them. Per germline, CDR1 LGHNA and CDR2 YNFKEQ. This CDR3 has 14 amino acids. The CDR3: CASSPKAGTGELFF. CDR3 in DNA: TGTGCCAGCAGCCCAAAGGCAGGAACCGGGGAGCTGTTTTTT.

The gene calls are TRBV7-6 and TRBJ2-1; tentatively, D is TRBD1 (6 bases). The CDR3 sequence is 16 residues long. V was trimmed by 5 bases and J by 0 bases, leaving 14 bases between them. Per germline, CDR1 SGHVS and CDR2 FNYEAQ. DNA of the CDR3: TGTGCCAGCAGCCCTCCTGGGGGCCCCTCCTACAATGAGCAGTTCTTC. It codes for CASSPPGGPSYNEQFF.

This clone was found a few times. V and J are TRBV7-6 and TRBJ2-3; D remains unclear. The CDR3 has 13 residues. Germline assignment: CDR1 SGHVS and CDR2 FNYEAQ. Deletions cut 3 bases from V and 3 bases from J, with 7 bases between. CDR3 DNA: TGTGCCAGCAGCTTCGAACTAACAGATACGCAGTATTTT. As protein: CASSFELTDTQYF.

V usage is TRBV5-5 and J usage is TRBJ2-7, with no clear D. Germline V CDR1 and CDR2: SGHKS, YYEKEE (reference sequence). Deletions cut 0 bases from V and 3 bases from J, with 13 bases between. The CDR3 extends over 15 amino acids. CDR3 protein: CASSLEGLVIYEQYF. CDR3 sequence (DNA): TGTGCCAGCAGCTTGGAAGGTTTAGTCATCTACGAGCAGTACTTC.

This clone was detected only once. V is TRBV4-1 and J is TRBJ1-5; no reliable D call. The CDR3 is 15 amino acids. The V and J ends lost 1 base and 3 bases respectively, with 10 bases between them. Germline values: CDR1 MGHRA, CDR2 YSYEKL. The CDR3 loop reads CASSQGQNYNQPQHF. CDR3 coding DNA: TGCGCCAGCAGCCAAGGGCAAAATTACAATCAGCCCCAGCATTTT.

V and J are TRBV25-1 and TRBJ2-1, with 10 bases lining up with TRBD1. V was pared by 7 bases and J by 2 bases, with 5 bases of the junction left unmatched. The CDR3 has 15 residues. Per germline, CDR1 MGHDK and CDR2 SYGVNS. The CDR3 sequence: CASNPGTGAYNEQFF. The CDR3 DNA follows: TGTGCCAGCAATCCCGGGACAGGGGCCTACAATGAGCAGTTCTTC.

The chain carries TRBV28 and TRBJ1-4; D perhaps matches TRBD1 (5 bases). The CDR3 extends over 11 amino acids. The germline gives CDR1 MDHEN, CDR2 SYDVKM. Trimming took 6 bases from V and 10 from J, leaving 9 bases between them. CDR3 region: CASSPGGKLFF. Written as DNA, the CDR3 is TGTGCCAGCAGCCCCGGGGGAAAACTGTTTTTT.

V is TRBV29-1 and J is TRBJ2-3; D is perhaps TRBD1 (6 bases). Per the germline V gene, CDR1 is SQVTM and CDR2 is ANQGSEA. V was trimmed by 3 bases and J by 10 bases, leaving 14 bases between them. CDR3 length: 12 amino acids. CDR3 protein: CSVELDSYAQYF. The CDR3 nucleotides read TGCAGCGTTGAGCTGGACAGCTACGCGCAGTATTTT.

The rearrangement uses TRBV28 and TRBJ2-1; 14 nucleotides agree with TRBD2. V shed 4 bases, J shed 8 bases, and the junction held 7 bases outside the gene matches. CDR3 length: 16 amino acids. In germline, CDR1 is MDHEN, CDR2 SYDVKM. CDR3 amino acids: CASSWGGTSGGYEQFF. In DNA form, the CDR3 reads TGTGCCAGCAGTTGGGGGGGGACTAGCGGGGGTTATGAGCAGTTCTTC.

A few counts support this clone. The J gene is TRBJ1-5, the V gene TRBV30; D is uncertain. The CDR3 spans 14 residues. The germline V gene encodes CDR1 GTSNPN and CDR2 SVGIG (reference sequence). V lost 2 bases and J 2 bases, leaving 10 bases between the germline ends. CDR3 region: CAWSLGIGNQPQHF. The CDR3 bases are TGTGCCTGGAGTTTGGGGATTGGCAATCAGCCCCAGCATTTT. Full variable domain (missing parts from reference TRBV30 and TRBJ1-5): SQTIHQWPATLVQPVGSPLSLECTVEGTSNPNLYWYRQAAGRGLQLLFYSVGIGQISSEVPQNLSASRPQDRQFILSSKKLLLSDSGFYLCAWSLGIGNQPQHFGDGTRLSIL.

The CDR3 DNA follows: TGTGCCAGCAGTTTTCTCAATCAGCCCCAGCATTTT. As protein: CASSFLNQPQHF. The chain carries TRBV28 and TRBJ1-5, with D hard to call. Germline-derived CDR1 and CDR2 are MDHEN and SYDVKM. The CDR3 is made up of 12 amino acids. V lost 3 bases and J 3 bases, leaving 3 bases between the germline ends.

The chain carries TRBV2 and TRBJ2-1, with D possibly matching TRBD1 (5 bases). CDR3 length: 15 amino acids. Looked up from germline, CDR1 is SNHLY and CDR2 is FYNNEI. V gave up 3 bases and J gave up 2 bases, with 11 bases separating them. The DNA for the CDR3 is TGTGCCAGCAGTGATAAGGGGTGGGCCTACAATGAGCAGTTCTTC. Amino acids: CASSDKGWAYNEQFF.

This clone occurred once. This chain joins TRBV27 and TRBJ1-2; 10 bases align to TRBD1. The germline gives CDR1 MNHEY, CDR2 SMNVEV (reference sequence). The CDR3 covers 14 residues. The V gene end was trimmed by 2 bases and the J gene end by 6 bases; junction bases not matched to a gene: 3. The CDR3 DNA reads TGTGCCAGCAGTTTAGGGACAGGGGTACATGGCTACACCTTC. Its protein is CASSLGTGVHGYTF.

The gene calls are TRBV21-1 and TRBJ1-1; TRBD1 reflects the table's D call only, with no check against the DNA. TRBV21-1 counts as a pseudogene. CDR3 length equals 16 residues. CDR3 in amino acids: CASSKGSGNMGTEAFF. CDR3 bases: TGTGCCAGCAGCAAAGGGTCAGGGAATATGGGCACTGAAGCTTTCTTT.

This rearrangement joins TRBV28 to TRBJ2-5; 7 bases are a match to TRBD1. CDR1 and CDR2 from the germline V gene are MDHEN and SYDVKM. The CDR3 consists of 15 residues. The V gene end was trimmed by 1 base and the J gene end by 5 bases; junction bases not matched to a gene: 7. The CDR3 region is CASSLLTGVRETQYF. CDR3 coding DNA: TGTGCCAGCAGTTTATTAACAGGGGTGCGGGAGACCCAGTACTTC.

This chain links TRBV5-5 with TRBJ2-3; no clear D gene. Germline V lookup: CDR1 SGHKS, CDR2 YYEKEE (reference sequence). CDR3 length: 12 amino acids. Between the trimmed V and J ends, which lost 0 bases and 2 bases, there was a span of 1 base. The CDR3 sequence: CASSLDTDTQYF. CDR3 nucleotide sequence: TGTGCCAGCAGCTTGGACACAGATACGCAGTATTTT. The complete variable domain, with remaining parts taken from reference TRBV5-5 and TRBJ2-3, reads DAGVTQSPTHLIKTRGQQVTLRCSPISGHKSVSWYQQVLGQGPQFIFQYYEKEERGRGNFPDRFSARQFPNYSSELNVNALLLGDSALYLCASSLDTDTQYFGPGTRLTVL.

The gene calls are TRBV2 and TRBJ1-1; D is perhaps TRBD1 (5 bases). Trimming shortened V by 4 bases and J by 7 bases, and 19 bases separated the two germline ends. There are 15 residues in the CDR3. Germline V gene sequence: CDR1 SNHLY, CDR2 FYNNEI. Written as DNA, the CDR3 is TGTGCCAGCAGTGTCCCCGGGACGGGGGTCGATGAAGCTTTCTTT. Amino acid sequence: CASSVPGTGVDEAFF.

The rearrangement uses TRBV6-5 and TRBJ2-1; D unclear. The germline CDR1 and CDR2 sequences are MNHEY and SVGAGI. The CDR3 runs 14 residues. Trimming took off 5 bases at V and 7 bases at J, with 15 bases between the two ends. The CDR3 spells CASSPTLLGNEQFF. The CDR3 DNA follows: TGTGCCAGCAGTCCTACCCTCCTTGGTAATGAGCAGTTCTTC.

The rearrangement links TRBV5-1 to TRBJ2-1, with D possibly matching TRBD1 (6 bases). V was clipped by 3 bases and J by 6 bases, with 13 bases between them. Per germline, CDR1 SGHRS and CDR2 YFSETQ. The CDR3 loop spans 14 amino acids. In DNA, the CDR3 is TGCGCCAGCAGCTCGGACACAGGGTTCAATGAGCAGTTCTTC. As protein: CASSSDTGFNEQFF.

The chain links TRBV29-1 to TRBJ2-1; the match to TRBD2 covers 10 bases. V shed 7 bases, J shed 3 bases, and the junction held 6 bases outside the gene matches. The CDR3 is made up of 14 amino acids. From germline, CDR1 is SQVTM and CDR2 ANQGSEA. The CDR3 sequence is CSAIAGGLYNEQFF. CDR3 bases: TGCAGCGCTATAGCGGGGGGCCTCTACAATGAGCAGTTCTTC.

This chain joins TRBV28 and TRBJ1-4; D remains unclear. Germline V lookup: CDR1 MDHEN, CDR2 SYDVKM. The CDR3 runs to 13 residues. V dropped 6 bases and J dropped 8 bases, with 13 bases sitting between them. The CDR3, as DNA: TGTGCCAGCAGCCCGCGGGGTTGGGAAAAACTGTTTTTT. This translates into CASSPRGWEKLFF.

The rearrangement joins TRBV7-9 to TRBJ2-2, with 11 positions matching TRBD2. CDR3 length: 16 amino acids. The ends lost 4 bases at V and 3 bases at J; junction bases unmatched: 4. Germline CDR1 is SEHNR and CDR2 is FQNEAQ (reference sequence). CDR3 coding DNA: TGTGCCAGCAGCTCCCCGACTAGCGGGGACACCGGGGAGCTGTTTTTT. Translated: CASSSPTSGDTGELFF. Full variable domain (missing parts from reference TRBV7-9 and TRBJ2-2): DTGVSQNPRHKITKRGQNVTFRCDPISEHNRLYWYRQTLGQGPEFLTYFQNEAQLEKSRLLSDRFSAERPKGSFSTLEIQRTEQGDSAMYLCASSSPTSGDTGELFFGEGSRLTVL.